Below are 18 T cell receptor beta chains sequenced from a single sample in a study of cytomegalovirus exposure and HLA in healthy donors. PCR amplification relied on 60 Vbeta primers (plus 13 Jbeta primers). TCRdb's copy holds only in-frame clones and misses some; the assay was immunoSEQ multiplex PCR. The sample lists approximately 160,000 clones, about four fifths seen once, with about 7% in the top ten. Specimen: PBMCs. These receptors all stem from a man aged 25 to 40 in good health and CMV-seropositive.

The chain has TRBV6-1 and TRBJ2-2, with TRBD1 as a possible D gene (5 bases). CDR1 and CDR2 (germline): MNHNS, SASEGT. The V gene lost 6 bases and the J gene lost 3 bases, with 8 bases spanning the gap. The CDR3 sequence is 13 residues long. The chain's CDR3 is CASSAGHTGELFF. CDR3 in DNA: TGTGCCAGCAGCGCAGGGCACACCGGGGAGCTGTTTTTT.

This chain joins TRBV29-1 and TRBJ2-7, with TRBD1 matching over 8 bases. The CDR3 is 13 amino acids. Germline values: CDR1 SQVTM, CDR2 ANQGSEA. J was trimmed by 7 bases and V by 1 base; bases with no gene match: 6. CDR3 coding DNA: TGCAGCGTTGAAGGGACAGGGACAGAAGAGCAGTACTTC. Translated: CSVEGTGTEEQYF.

The rearrangement uses TRBV21-1 and TRBJ2-1; TRBD2, the table's D call, lacks a check against the DNA. TRBV21-1 is a pseudogene segment. This CDR3 spans 18 amino acids. CDR3 protein: CASSNWRPFLLRCNEQFF. CDR3 in DNA: TGTGCCAGCAGCAACTGGCGGCCATTCCTCTTGAGGTGCAATGAGCAGTTCTTC.

Turning to this clone: The sample contains more than one DNA sequence encoding this CDR3. The chain employs TRBV7-2 and TRBJ1-2; D not certain. Germline V gene lookup returns CDR1 SGHTA and CDR2 FQGNSA. The CDR3 has 13 amino acids. The germline V and J ends were trimmed by 1 base and 5 bases, with 8 bases remaining between them. The CDR3 DNA sequence: TGTGCCAGCAGCTTAGAAGGAGGATATGGCTACACCTTC. Protein: CASSLEGGYGYTF.

The DNA of the CDR3 is TGTGCCAGTAGTATTATGCGGTCGAACACTGAAGCTTTCTTT. It translates to CASSIMRSNTEAFF. The V gene is TRBV19, the J gene TRBJ1-1; no reliable D call. Trimming took off 3 bases at V and 1 base at J, with 9 bases between the two ends. The CDR3 contains 14 residues. The germline V gene has CDR1 LNHDA and CDR2 SQIVND (reference sequence).

The chain links TRBV30 to TRBJ1-1; D gene unclear. The CDR3 is 13 residues long. Germline V gives CDR1 GTSNPN, CDR2 SVGIG (reference sequence). The DNA of the CDR3 is TGTGCAATGAGGGTGAGTTGGAACACTGAAGCTTTCTTT. This sequence encodes CAMRVSWNTEAFF.

In regard to this clone: This CDR3 is also generated by other DNA sequences in the sample. The rearrangement links TRBV7-9 to TRBJ1-1; perhaps TRBD1 as D (5 bases). Germline V gene data show CDR1 as SEHNR and CDR2 as FQNEAQ (reference sequence). The V end was cut by 2 bases, the J end by 4 bases, with 8 bases between. The CDR3 is 13 amino acids. Here the CDR3 reads CASSLWGATEAFF. For the CDR3, the DNA is TGTGCCAGCAGCTTATGGGGCGCCACTGAAGCTTTCTTT.

This chain links TRBV27 with TRBJ2-1, with a possible D match to TRBD2 (6 bases). The V gene lost 8 bases and the J gene lost 3 bases, with 14 bases spanning the gap. CDR1 MNHEY and CDR2 SMNVEV come from the germline V gene (reference sequence). The CDR3 runs 14 residues. CDR3 residues: CASSGTRLYNEQFF. Written as DNA, the CDR3 is TGTGCCAGCTCCGGGACTCGCCTCTACAATGAGCAGTTCTTC.

The chain carries TRBV19 and TRBJ1-1; D possibly corresponds to TRBD1 (6 bases). V was clipped by 3 bases and J by 6 bases, with 17 bases between them. The CDR3 runs to 15 residues. Germline assignment: CDR1 LNHDA and CDR2 SQIVND (reference sequence). The CDR3 DNA sequence: TGTGCCAGTAGTATTCGACAGGCCGTGACGTCTGAAGCTTTCTTT. Its protein product is CASSIRQAVTSEAFF.

The count of this clone is one. The chain recombines TRBV5-8 with TRBJ2-7; 11 bases map to TRBD2. The germline V gene has CDR1 SGHTS and CDR2 YDEGEE. This CDR3 is 15 amino acids long. The J segment lost 2 bases and the V segment lost 0 bases, leaving 1 base of the junction unmatched. The CDR3: CASSLGSGRAYEQYF. Here the CDR3 DNA reads TGTGCCAGCAGCTTGGGTAGCGGGAGGGCCTACGAGCAGTACTTC. The full variable domain, with the rest looked up from reference TRBV5-8 and TRBJ2-7, is EAGVTQSPTHLIKTRGQQATLRCSPISGHTSVYWYQQALGLGLQFLLWYDEGEERNRGNFPPRFSGRQFPNYSSELNVNALELEDSALYLCASSLGSGRAYEQYFGPGTRLTVT.

With regard to this clone: This sample includes further DNA sequences coding for the same CDR3. The chain combines TRBV29-1 with TRBJ1-1, with 7 positions matching TRBD1. The CDR3 totals 13 residues. In germline, CDR1 is SQVTM, CDR2 ANQGSEA. V was clipped by 6 bases and J by 2 bases; unmatched bases: 6. The CDR3 reads CSVRGTANTEAFF. In DNA, the CDR3 is TGCAGCGTGAGGGGGACAGCAAACACTGAAGCTTTCTTT.

The chain employs TRBV2 and TRBJ1-1; TRBD1 matches at 7 bases. The CDR3 has 16 amino acids. The junction had 14 bases not matched to a gene; V was cut back by 6 bases and J by 4 bases. CDR1 SNHLY and CDR2 FYNNEI come from the germline V gene. The CDR3 region is CASRQWTGGDATEAFF. In DNA form, the CDR3 reads TGTGCCAGCAGGCAATGGACAGGAGGGGATGCCACTGAAGCTTTCTTT.

The gene calls are TRBV28 and TRBJ2-1; TRBD1 is a possible D gene (6 bases). Germline loops: CDR1 MDHEN, CDR2 SYDVKM. The CDR3 is 17 residues long. The germline V and J ends were trimmed by 6 bases and 0 bases, with 18 bases remaining between them. The CDR3 here is CASSSPGTPSSYNEQFF. The CDR3 DNA follows: TGTGCCAGCAGCTCCCCCGGGACACCTAGCTCCTACAATGAGCAGTTCTTC.

The V gene is TRBV6-5, the J gene TRBJ1-1; D is unclear. This CDR3 comprises 13 residues. V was cut by 6 bases and J by 0 bases, with 8 bases left in between. Germline values: CDR1 MNHEY, CDR2 SVGAGI. The CDR3 sequence: CASRTGLNTEAFF. CDR3 DNA: TGTGCCAGCAGAACGGGTTTGAACACTGAAGCTTTCTTT.

The chain employs TRBV6-5 and TRBJ1-2, with D hard to call. The CDR3 is 14 residues long. In germline, CDR1 is MNHEY, CDR2 SVGAGI. The V gene lost 4 bases and the J gene lost 3 bases, with 12 bases spanning the gap. The CDR3 sequence is CASSWSGGDYGYTF. DNA for the CDR3: TGTGCCAGCAGTTGGTCCGGCGGCGACTATGGCTACACCTTC.

The chain recombines TRBV6-5 with TRBJ2-3; D remains unclear. Deletions cut 1 base from V and 14 bases from J, with 10 bases between. Per the germline V gene, CDR1 is MNHEY and CDR2 is SVGAGI. This CDR3 has 11 residues. CDR3 sequence (DNA): TGTGCCAGCAGTTACTATGGAGCCACGTATTTT. Amino acid sequence: CASSYYGATYF.

The chain couples TRBV14 to TRBJ2-5; D gene ambiguous. V was cut by 4 bases and J by 2 bases, with 11 bases left in between. CDR3 length: 14 residues. Germline CDR1 and CDR2: SGHDN and FVKESK. CDR3 nucleotides: TGTGCCAGCAGCCTCCGACAAATTCAAGAGACCCAGTACTTC. Translated, it gives CASSLRQIQETQYF.

This chain links TRBV25-1 with TRBJ2-1; 14 bases align to TRBD2. The CDR3 spans 18 residues. CDR1 is MGHDK, CDR2 SYGVNS, per germline. V was clipped by 6 bases and J by 2 bases; unmatched bases: 9. The CDR3: CASSAGLAGAITYNEQFF. The DNA of the CDR3 is TGTGCCAGCAGCGCGGGACTAGCGGGGGCTATCACCTACAATGAGCAGTTCTTC.